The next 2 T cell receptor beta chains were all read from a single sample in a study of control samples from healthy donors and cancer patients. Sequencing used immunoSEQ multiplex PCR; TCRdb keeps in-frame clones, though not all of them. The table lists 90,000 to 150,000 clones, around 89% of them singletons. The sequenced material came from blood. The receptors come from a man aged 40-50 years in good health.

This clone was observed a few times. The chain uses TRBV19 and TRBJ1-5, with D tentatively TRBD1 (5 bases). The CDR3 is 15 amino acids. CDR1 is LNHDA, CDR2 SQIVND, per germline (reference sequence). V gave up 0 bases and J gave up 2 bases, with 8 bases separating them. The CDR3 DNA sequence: TGTGCCAGTAGTATAGAGGGGCAGCGCAATCAGCCCCAGCATTTT. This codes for CASSIEGQRNQPQHF.

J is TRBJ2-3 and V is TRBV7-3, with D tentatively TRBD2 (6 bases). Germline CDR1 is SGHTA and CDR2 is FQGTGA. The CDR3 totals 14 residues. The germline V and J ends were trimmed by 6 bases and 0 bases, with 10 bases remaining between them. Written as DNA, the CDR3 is TGTGCCAGCAGTCTTGGGACTAGCACAGATACGCAGTATTTT. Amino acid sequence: CASSLGTSTDTQYF.